These 3 T cell receptor beta chains were all obtained from the same sample, sequenced in a study of blood T cells in healthy people across ages. A sample-barcoded 5' primer and a J-beta primer mix were used in a second PCR of roughly 6 to 12 cycles. MiXCR, run by TCRdb on the 5' RACE reads, gives a single entry per CDR3 protein. The sample yields about 2 million distinct CDR3 sequences, less than 50% seen once. Sequencing was carried out using blood. These receptors came from a woman aged 40 to 50 in good health.

This chain links TRBV20-1 with TRBJ1-2, with a possible D match to TRBD1 (5 bases). Germline loops: CDR1 DFQATT, CDR2 SNEGSKA (reference sequence). Trimming pared 1 base from V and 3 bases from J, leaving 18 bases between. The CDR3 sequence is 16 residues long. CDR3 nucleotides: TGCAGTGCTAGAGTGGCTGGGGGGGAATTCTACTATGGCTACACCTTC. This encodes CSARVAGGEFYYGYTF.

This clonotype has just a few counts. V is TRBV15 and J is TRBJ2-5, with TRBD1 identical over 8 bases. The V gene's germline CDR1 is LNHNV and CDR2 YYDKDF (reference sequence). V lost 5 bases, J lost 5 bases, and 7 bases stayed unmatched. The CDR3 consists of 14 residues. CDR3 sequence reads: CATSADRARETQYF. The CDR3 DNA reads TGTGCCACCAGCGCGGACAGGGCTAGGGAGACCCAGTACTTC.

J is TRBJ2-3 and V is TRBV5-1; possible D gene TRBD1, 6 bases. The germline V gene encodes CDR1 SGHRS and CDR2 YFSETQ. Trimming cost V 0 bases and J 3 bases, with 20 bases left between them. The CDR3 sequence is 18 residues long. CDR3 in amino acids: CASSLAGLVPRGTDTQYF. CDR3 sequence (DNA): TGCGCCAGCAGCTTGGCGGGTCTTGTTCCCAGGGGAACAGATACGCAGTATTTT.